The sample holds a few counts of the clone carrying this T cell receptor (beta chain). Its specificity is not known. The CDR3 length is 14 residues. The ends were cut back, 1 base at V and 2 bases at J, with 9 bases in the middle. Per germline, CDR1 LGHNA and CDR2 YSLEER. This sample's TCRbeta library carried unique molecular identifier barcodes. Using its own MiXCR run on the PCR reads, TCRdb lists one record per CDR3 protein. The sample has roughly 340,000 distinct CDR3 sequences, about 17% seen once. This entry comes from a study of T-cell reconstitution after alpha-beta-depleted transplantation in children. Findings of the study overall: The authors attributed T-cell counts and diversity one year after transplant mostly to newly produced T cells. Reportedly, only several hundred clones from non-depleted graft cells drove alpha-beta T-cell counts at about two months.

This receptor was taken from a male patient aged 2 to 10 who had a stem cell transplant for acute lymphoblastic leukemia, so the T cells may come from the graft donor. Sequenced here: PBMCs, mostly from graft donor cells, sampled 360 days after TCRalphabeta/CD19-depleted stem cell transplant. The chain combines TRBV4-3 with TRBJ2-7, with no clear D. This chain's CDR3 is CASSQAVFPYEQYF. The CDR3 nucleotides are TGCGCCAGCAGCCAAGCGGTATTTCCCTACGAGCAGTACTTC.